The 31 T cell receptor beta chains given below trace back to one sample, sequenced in a study of technical replicates of blood from a few donors. Assay used: immunoSEQ multiplex PCR; TCRdb lists only in-frame clones, some missing. The repertoire holds some 94,000 clones, about 96% seen once, with 0.35% to 0.45% in the top ten. Sequencing input: T cells isolated from PBMCs. These receptors were taken from a human donor in good health.

The chain has TRBV13 and TRBJ2-7; no definite D call. Per the germline V gene, CDR1 is PRHDT and CDR2 is FYEKMQ (reference sequence). V dropped 2 bases and J dropped 6 bases, with 8 bases sitting between them. The CDR3 sequence is 12 residues long. Here the CDR3 reads CASSLLTGEQYF. The CDR3 nucleotides are TGTGCCAGCAGCTTATTAACGGGCGAGCAGTACTTC. Based on the CDR3 plus reference TRBV13 and TRBJ2-7, the full variable domain is AAGVIQSPRHLIKEKRETATLKCYPIPRHDTVYWYQQGPGQDPQFLISFYEKMQSDKGSIPDRFSAQQFSDYHSELNMSSLELGDSALYFCASSLLTGEQYFGPGTRLTVT.

The chain links TRBV20-1 to TRBJ1-1, with D uncertain. V was cut by 3 bases and J by 8 bases, with 10 bases left in between. From germline, CDR1 is DFQATT and CDR2 SNEGSKA (reference sequence). The CDR3 length is 11 residues. In DNA form, the CDR3 reads TGCAGTGCTAGTAGATCGAGGGAAGCTTTCTTT. Translation gives CSASRSREAFF.

This chain connects TRBV19 to TRBJ2-2; D may be TRBD1 (6 bases). Per the germline V gene, CDR1 is LNHDA and CDR2 is SQIVND (reference sequence). V lost 4 bases, J lost 4 bases, and 16 bases lay in between. The CDR3 is 16 residues long. CDR3 sequence: CASSTLQGARTGELFF. The DNA for the CDR3 is TGTGCCAGTAGTACATTACAGGGAGCGCGCACCGGGGAGCTGTTTTTT.

This rearrangement joins TRBV14 to TRBJ2-5; D uncertain. In germline, CDR1 is SGHDN, CDR2 FVKESK. V lost 7 bases and J lost 1, with 13 bases in between. This CDR3 region has 14 residues. CDR3: CASTVEPLQETQYF. The CDR3 region has the DNA TGTGCCAGCACGGTGGAGCCTCTCCAAGAGACCCAGTACTTC.

J is TRBJ1-2 and V is TRBV7-9; D ambiguous. V was cut by 5 bases and J by 6 bases, with 19 bases left in between. The CDR3 is 15 amino acids. CDR1 SEHNR and CDR2 FQNEAQ come from the germline V gene (reference sequence). CDR3 in amino acids: CASSLHLVAGNGYTF. CDR3 sequence (DNA): TGTGCCAGCAGCCTCCACCTAGTGGCGGGAAATGGCTACACCTTC.

This sequence joins TRBV2 and TRBJ1-5; D uncertain. Per germline, CDR1 SNHLY and CDR2 FYNNEI. Trimming pared 4 bases from V and 3 bases from J, leaving 4 bases between. This CDR3 comprises 12 residues. The CDR3 protein is CASSVSNQPQHF. In nucleotides, the CDR3 is TGTGCCAGCAGTGTATCCAATCAGCCCCAGCATTTT.

V and J are TRBV9 and TRBJ1-5; no clear D. This CDR3 spans 17 amino acids. V dropped 2 bases and J dropped 4 bases, with 19 bases sitting between them. Per the germline V gene, CDR1 is SGDLS and CDR2 is YYNGEE. CDR3 sequence: CASSVGEEGNRNQPQHF. DNA of the CDR3: TGTGCCAGCAGCGTTGGAGAGGAGGGAAATAGAAATCAGCCCCAGCATTTT.

This clone was recorded once. V usage is TRBV7-2 and J usage is TRBJ2-1; a weak D match, TRBD1 (6 bases). Germline values: CDR1 SGHTA, CDR2 FQGNSA. Trimming left V 1 base short and J 2 bases short, with 9 bases between. The CDR3 has 15 amino acids. CDR3 protein: CASSLGGLPYNEQFF. CDR3 in DNA: TGTGCCAGCAGCTTAGGGGGGCTACCCTACAATGAGCAGTTCTTC.

The V and J genes are TRBV27 and TRBJ1-5; TRBD1 agrees at 7 bases. V trimming: 0 bases; J trimming: 9 bases; junction bases outside the gene matches: 11. The CDR3 sequence is 16 residues long. Germline CDR1 and CDR2: MNHEY and SMNVEV (reference sequence). For the CDR3, the DNA is TGTGCCAGCAGTTTATCAGCGGAAGGGGGCACGTTGCCCCAGCATTTT. Its protein is CASSLSAEGGTLPQHF.

The chain couples TRBV19 to TRBJ1-5; D unclear. The CDR3 consists of 14 residues. V lost 3 bases and J lost 4, with 10 bases in between. CDR1 LNHDA and CDR2 SQIVND come from the germline V gene (reference sequence). The CDR3 spells CASSIAGGNQPQHF. The DNA of the CDR3 is TGTGCCAGTAGTATCGCAGGTGGAAATCAGCCCCAGCATTTT.

This clone has a single count. The rearrangement links TRBV2 to TRBJ1-4; D gene ambiguous. V gave up 5 bases and J gave up 4 bases, with 8 bases separating them. This CDR3 contains 13 residues. Per germline, CDR1 SNHLY and CDR2 FYNNEI. In DNA form, the CDR3 reads TGTGCCAGCAGTAACAGTGATAATGAAAAACTGTTTTTT. Its protein product is CASSNSDNEKLFF.

The sample holds one count of this clone. The chain joins TRBV25-1 to TRBJ1-1; D unresolved. Germline CDR1 reads MGHDK; CDR2 reads SYGVNS. This CDR3 spans 14 amino acids. The V end lost 4 bases, the J end lost 5 bases, and 14 bases lay between the germline ends. The CDR3 here is CASSVDFLLTEAFF. CDR3 DNA sequence: TGTGCCAGCAGTGTGGACTTCTTGCTAACTGAAGCTTTCTTT.

The V and J genes are TRBV7-6 and TRBJ2-7, with no clear D. The CDR3 runs 12 residues. Trimming left V 5 bases short and J 3 bases short, with 8 bases between. In germline, CDR1 is SGHVS, CDR2 FNYEAQ. The CDR3 sequence is CASSPQNYEQYF. CDR3 nucleotides: TGTGCCAGCAGCCCCCAGAACTACGAGCAGTACTTC.

This clone was observed a few times. The chain has TRBV7-2 and TRBJ1-1; 8 positions agree with TRBD1. The ends lost 6 bases at V and 1 base at J; junction bases unmatched: 4. CDR1 is SGHTA and CDR2 is FQGNSA in the germline V gene. This CDR3 is 14 amino acids long. This CDR3 is CASSFDRGNTEAFF. The CDR3 region has the DNA TGTGCCAGCAGTTTCGACAGGGGGAACACTGAAGCTTTCTTT.

The chain is built from TRBV7-6 and TRBJ2-2; D uncertain. The ends were cut back, 1 base at V and 3 bases at J, with 9 bases in the middle. This CDR3 spans 15 amino acids. CDR1 and CDR2 from the germline V gene are SGHVS and FNYEAQ. The CDR3 nucleotides are TGTGCCAGCAGCTTAGACGGTTCCGACACCGGGGAGCTGTTTTTT. It codes for CASSLDGSDTGELFF. The full variable domain, its missing parts supplied by reference TRBV7-6 and TRBJ2-2, is GAGVSQSPRYKVTKRGQDVALRCDPISGHVSLYWYRQALGQGPEFLTYFNYEAQQDKSGLPNDRFSAERPEGSISTLTIQRTEQRDSAMYRCASSLDGSDTGELFFGEGSRLTVL.

This chain uses TRBV15 with TRBJ2-7, with 9 bases aligning to TRBD2. Per the germline V gene, CDR1 is LNHNV and CDR2 is YYDKDF (reference sequence). The CDR3 has 14 residues. Trimming removed 8 bases from V and 0 bases from J; junction bases left unmatched: 5. The CDR3 nucleotides are TGTGCCACCCGCGCGACTAGCGGCTCCTACGAGCAGTACTTC. Protein product: CATRATSGSYEQYF.

CDR3 residues: CASSEAYYRNTEAFF. The CDR3 DNA reads as TGTGCCAGCAGTGAAGCTTATTACAGGAACACTGAAGCTTTCTTT. The J gene is TRBJ1-1, the V gene TRBV2, with unresolved D. This CDR3 is 15 amino acids long. The V gene's germline CDR1 is SNHLY and CDR2 FYNNEI. V was cut by 0 bases and J by 1 base, with 9 bases left in between.

This clone was counted a single time. The J gene is TRBJ1-1, the V gene TRBV12-5; tentative D call: TRBD1 (6 bases). Looked up from germline, CDR1 is LGHNT and CDR2 is FRNRAP. This CDR3 has 13 residues. The V end lost 6 bases, the J end lost 1 base, and 9 bases lay between the germline ends. The CDR3 loop is CASGLQGNTEAFF. CDR3 in DNA: TGTGCTAGTGGGCTACAGGGGAACACTGAAGCTTTCTTT.

The chain uses TRBV19 and TRBJ2-7; 9 nucleotides match TRBD2. V trimming: 5 bases; J trimming: 3 bases; junction bases outside the gene matches: 5. CDR3 length: 14 amino acids. CDR1 and CDR2 (germline): LNHDA, SQIVND (reference sequence). In DNA, the CDR3 is TGTGCCAGTAGTTCTAGCGGGAACTACTACGAGCAGTACTTC. Translated: CASSSSGNYYEQYF.

This chain links TRBV6-1 with TRBJ1-2; D possibly corresponds to TRBD1 (6 bases). The CDR3 has 13 amino acids. The V gene's germline CDR1 is MNHNS and CDR2 SASEGT. Trimming stripped 6 bases from V and 4 bases from J, with 12 bases between. The CDR3 bases are TGTGCCAGCAGGTACAGGGATTCCTATGGCTACACCTTC. Its protein is CASRYRDSYGYTF.

V is TRBV30 and J is TRBJ1-1; D unclear. The V end was cut by 7 bases, the J end by 1 base, with 10 bases between. This CDR3 region has 12 residues. Germline CDR1 reads GTSNPN; CDR2 reads SVGIG (reference sequence). This chain's CDR3 is CAYSAENTEAFF. The CDR3 DNA reads TGTGCCTACTCCGCGGAGAACACTGAAGCTTTCTTT.

V is TRBV6-5 and J is TRBJ2-7; TRBD1 matches at 9 bases. This CDR3 has 16 residues. Germline trimming cut 4 bases from V and 3 bases from J; bases unmatched to any gene: 10. Germline V gives CDR1 MNHEY, CDR2 SVGAGI. In DNA, the CDR3 is TGTGCCAGCAGTTCCAACAGGGGGCGAAGTGGCTACGAGCAGTACTTC. Translated: CASSSNRGRSGYEQYF.

V usage is TRBV7-9 and J usage is TRBJ2-1, with 13 bases fitting TRBD2. Germline CDR1 is SEHNR and CDR2 is FQNEAQ (reference sequence). This CDR3 has 15 amino acids. Trimming removed 4 bases from V and 8 bases from J; junction bases left unmatched: 5. CDR3 in DNA: TGTGCCAGCAGCTCCCGGACTAGCGGGAGTGATGAGCAGTTCTTC. Protein: CASSSRTSGSDEQFF.

The chain combines TRBV19 with TRBJ2-1; TRBD1 matches 8 bases. V lost 8 bases, J lost 4 bases, and 7 bases stayed unmatched. This CDR3 contains 14 residues. Looked up from germline, CDR1 is LNHDA and CDR2 is SQIVND (reference sequence). CDR3 in DNA: TGTGCCAGTGGAGACAGGGGTGCGTACAATGAGCAGTTCTTC. Encoded protein: CASGDRGAYNEQFF.

The chain employs TRBV7-8 and TRBJ2-7; D uncertain. CDR3 length equals 13 residues. V was trimmed by 0 bases and J by 3 bases, leaving 6 bases between them. Germline CDR1 is SGHVS and CDR2 is FQNEAQ. The CDR3 protein is CASSLASRYEQYF. The DNA of the CDR3 is TGTGCCAGCAGCTTAGCATCGCGCTACGAGCAGTACTTC.

This sequence joins TRBV11-2 and TRBJ2-2, with 9 bases lining up with TRBD2. The CDR3 contains 18 residues. After removal of 2 bases from V and 5 bases from J, the junction contained 12 bases not matched to a gene. Per germline, CDR1 SGHAT and CDR2 FQNNGV. This CDR3 reads CASSLKYFSREGTGELFF. CDR3 DNA sequence: TGTGCCAGCAGCTTAAAGTACTTTTCGCGGGAGGGGACCGGGGAGCTGTTTTTT.

This chain links TRBV10-3 with TRBJ1-2, with unresolved D. Germline V gene lookup returns CDR1 ENHRY and CDR2 SYGVKD. V was cut by 8 bases and J by 6 bases, with 7 bases left in between. There are 10 residues in the CDR3. The DNA for the CDR3 is TGTGCCATCGGAGACCATGGCTACACCTTC. This codes for CAIGDHGYTF.

This chain uses TRBV4-2 with TRBJ2-5; 9 bases are a match to TRBD2. V lost 0 bases, J lost 9 bases, and 11 bases stayed unmatched. CDR1 is LGHNA and CDR2 is YNFKEQ in the germline V gene. The CDR3 is made up of 16 amino acids. The CDR3 coding sequence is TGTGCCAGCAGCCAAGATGGGACTAGCAACCTGTTTCCCCAGTACTTC. The encoded protein is CASSQDGTSNLFPQYF.

This clone was counted between two and nine times. The chain combines TRBV12-5 with TRBJ1-5; D ambiguous. CDR3 length: 13 amino acids. The V end was cut by 4 bases, the J end by 4 bases, with 8 bases between. The germline V gene encodes CDR1 LGHNT and CDR2 FRNRAP. The CDR3 nucleotides are TGTGCTAGTGGTTCGGGATTTAATCAGCCCCAGCATTTT. Amino acids: CASGSGFNQPQHF.

This sequence joins TRBV6-5 and TRBJ2-1; the match to TRBD2 covers 11 bases. Germline CDR1 is MNHEY and CDR2 is SVGAGI. The CDR3 loop spans 15 amino acids. Losses at the gene ends were 4 bases for V and 8 bases for J; bases not matched to a gene: 7. CDR3 amino acids: CASSFLAGGNHEQFF. The DNA for the CDR3 is TGTGCCAGCAGTTTTTTAGCGGGAGGGAACCATGAGCAGTTCTTC.

The DNA of the CDR3 is TGTGCCAGCAGTTTATACAGTGGCATGGAGACCCAGTACTTC. The encoded protein is CASSLYSGMETQYF. The chain has TRBV27 and TRBJ2-5; no firm D call. CDR3 length equals 14 residues. The V and J ends lost 1 base and 5 bases respectively, with 11 bases between them. Germline CDR1 reads MNHEY; CDR2 reads SMNVEV (reference sequence).